Sequencing of this T cell receptor beta chain was carried out in a study of cytomegalovirus exposure and HLA in healthy donors. On the study more broadly: The study placed roughly four fifths of its 398 genotyped donors in the Caucasian-associated ancestry cluster.

On this clone itself: Relative to the germline gene, one junction end is altered; a read error may explain this.

This PCR relied on a set of 60 Vbeta primers and 13 Jbeta primers. Only in-frame clones appear in the TCRdb table, and some are missing; sequencing was by immunoSEQ multiplex PCR. The top ten clones hold under 5% of a sample with about 100,000 clones, around 80% of them seen once. CDR1 is SEHNR and CDR2 is FQNEAQ in the germline V gene (reference sequence). CDR3 length equals 12 residues. This clonotype was sampled from a female donor in good health and CMV-seropositive. The rearrangement uses TRBV7-9 and TRBJ2-1, with no clear D. What was sequenced was PBMCs. CDR3 sequence: CSSSPQSNEQFF. The CDR3 DNA is TGTTCCAGCAGCCCACAAAGCAATGAGCAGTTCTTC.